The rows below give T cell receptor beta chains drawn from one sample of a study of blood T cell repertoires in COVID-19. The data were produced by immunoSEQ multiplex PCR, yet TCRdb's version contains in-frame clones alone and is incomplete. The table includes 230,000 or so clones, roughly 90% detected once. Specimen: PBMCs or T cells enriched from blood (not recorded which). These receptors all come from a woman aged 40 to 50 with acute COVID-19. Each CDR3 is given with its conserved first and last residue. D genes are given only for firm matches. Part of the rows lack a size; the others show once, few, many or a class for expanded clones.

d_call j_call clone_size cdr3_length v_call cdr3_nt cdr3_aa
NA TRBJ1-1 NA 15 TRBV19 TGTGCCAGTAGTTTCGGACGCGGGGGCCACACTGAAGCTTTCTTT CASSFGRGGHTEAFF
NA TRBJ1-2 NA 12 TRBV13 TGTGCCAGCAGCTTTAGACTTGGAGGCTACACCTTC CASSFRLGGYTF
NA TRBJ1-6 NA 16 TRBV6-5 TGTGCCAGCAGTTCCCGGTTAGGGGTAGGGAATTCACCCCTCCACTTT CASSSRLGVGNSPLHF
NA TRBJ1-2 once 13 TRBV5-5 TGTGCCAGCAGCTTGGCTTCCGTAGAAGGCTACACCTTC CASSLASVEGYTF
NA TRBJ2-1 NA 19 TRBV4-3 TGCGCCAGCAGCCAAGAGAGTGGAACGGCCGGACTCCTCTACAATGAGCAGTTCTTC CASSQESGTAGLLYNEQFF
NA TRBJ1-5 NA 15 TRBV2 TGTGCCAGTACAACGACAGGCCGTAGCAATCAGCCCCAGCATTTT CASTTTGRSNQPQHF
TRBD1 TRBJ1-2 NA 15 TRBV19 TGTGCCAGTAGTCGACAGGGGGGAACCGACTATGGCTACACCTTC CASSRQGGTDYGYTF
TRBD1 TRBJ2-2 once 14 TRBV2 TGTGCCACCAGGGACAGCACGAACACCGGGGAGCTGTTTTTT CATRDSTNTGELFF
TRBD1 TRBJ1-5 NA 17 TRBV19 TGTGCCAGTAGTCCGCCTCGGGGACAGGGGTTCTATCAGCCCCAGCATTTT CASSPPRGQGFYQPQHF
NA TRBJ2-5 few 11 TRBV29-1 TGCAGCGTTATTCGGCAAGAGACCCAGTACTTC CSVIRQETQYF
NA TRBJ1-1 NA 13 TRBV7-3 TGTGCCAGCAGCTTGAGCAGGGACACTGAAGCTTTCTTT CASSLSRDTEAFF
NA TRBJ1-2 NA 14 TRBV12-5 TGTGCTAGTGGGCCGAGAAGGGGCGGCTATGGCTACACCTTC CASGPRRGGYGYTF
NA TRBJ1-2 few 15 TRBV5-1 TGCGCCAGCAGCTTCTCCAGGATAGCTAACTATGGCTACACCTTC CASSFSRIANYGYTF
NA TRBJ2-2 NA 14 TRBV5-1 TGCGCCAGCAGCTTTTACACGAACACCGGGGAGCTGTTTTTT CASSFYTNTGELFF
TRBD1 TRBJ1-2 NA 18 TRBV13 TGTGCCAGCAGCCCCCTGGGCATTCTTGGACAGGGGGGCTATGGCTACACCTTC CASSPLGILGQGGYGYTF
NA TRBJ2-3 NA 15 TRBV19 TGTGCCAGTAGTTGGAGGGGGGGAAGCACAGATACGCAGTATTTT CASSWRGGSTDTQYF
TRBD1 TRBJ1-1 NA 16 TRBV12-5 TGTGCTAGTGGTCTTAACAGGGGCGCAGGGGCCACTGAAGCTTTCTTT CASGLNRGAGATEAFF
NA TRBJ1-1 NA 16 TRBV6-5 TGTGCCAGCAGTTCATCGCCAGGCGCAATGAACACTGAAGCTTTCTTT CASSSSPGAMNTEAFF
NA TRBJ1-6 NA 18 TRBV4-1 TGCGCCAGCAGCCAAGACCCGAGACAGGTTCCCATGTACTCACCCCTCCACTTT CASSQDPRQVPMYSPLHF
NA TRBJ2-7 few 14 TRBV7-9 TGTGCCAGCAGCTTAGACAGGTCCTCCTACGAGCAGTACTTC CASSLDRSSYEQYF
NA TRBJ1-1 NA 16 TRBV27 TGTGCCAGCAGTTCCTTTTACTCGAGCATGAACACTGAAGCTTTCTTT CASSSFYSSMNTEAFF
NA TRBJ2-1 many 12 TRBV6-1 TGTGCCAGCAGTGAGTTTAAGGCTGGGCGGTTCTTC CASSEFKAGRFF
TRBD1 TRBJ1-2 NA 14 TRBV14 TGTGCCAGCAGCCAACTTGACAGGGTTTCTGGCTACACCTTC CASSQLDRVSGYTF
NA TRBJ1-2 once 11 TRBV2 TGTGCTGGGGGGGGGAACTATGGCTACACCTTC CAGGGNYGYTF
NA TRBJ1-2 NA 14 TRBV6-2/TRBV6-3 TGTGCCAGCAGTCGTCGGACAGCTAACTATGGCTACACCTTC CASSRRTANYGYTF
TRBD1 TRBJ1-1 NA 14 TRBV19 TGTGCCAGTACACAGGGGGCCTCGAACACTGAAGCTTTCTTT CASTQGASNTEAFF
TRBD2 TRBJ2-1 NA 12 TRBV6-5 TGTGCCAGCAGTTCGGGGGGCAATGAGCAGTTCTTC CASSSGGNEQFF
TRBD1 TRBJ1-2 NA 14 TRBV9 TGTGCCAGCAGCGCTCCGGGACAGCGGTATGGCTACACCTTC CASSAPGQRYGYTF
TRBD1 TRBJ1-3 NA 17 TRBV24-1 TGTGCCACCAGTGACTTGGACCCCGGGACAGGAGGAAACACCATATATTTT CATSDLDPGTGGNTIYF
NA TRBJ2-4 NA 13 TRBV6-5 TGTGCCAGCAGGGGGGGACAGAGTTCCATTCAGTACTTC CASRGGQSSIQYF
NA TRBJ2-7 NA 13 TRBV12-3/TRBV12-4 TGTGCCAGCAGTGTGGTTAGGGGTTACGAGCAGTACTTC CASSVVRGYEQYF
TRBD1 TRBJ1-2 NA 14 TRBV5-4 TGTGCCAGCAGCGATAGACAGGGAAACTATGGCTACACCTTC CASSDRQGNYGYTF
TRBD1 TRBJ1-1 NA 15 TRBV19 TGTGCCAGTCAGGAAGGGACAGGGTTAAGCACTGAAGCTTTCTTT CASQEGTGLSTEAFF
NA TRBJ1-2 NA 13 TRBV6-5 TGTGCCAGCAGCGCCAGTCTTAACTATGGCTACACCTTC CASSASLNYGYTF
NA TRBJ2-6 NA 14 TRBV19 TGTGCCAGTAGTACCAGCTCTGGGGCCAACGTCCTGACTTTC CASSTSSGANVLTF
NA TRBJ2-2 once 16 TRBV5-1 TGCGCCAGCTGGGGCGCTCACAGGTCGTCATCCGGGGAGCTGTTTTTT CASWGAHRSSSGELFF
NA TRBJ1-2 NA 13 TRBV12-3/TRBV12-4 TGTGCCAGCATGTTTGTGTCGGGCTATGGCTACACCTTC CASMFVSGYGYTF
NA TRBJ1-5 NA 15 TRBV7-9 TGTGCCAGCAGCCCTATGGGAGATAGCAATCAGCCCCAGCATTTT CASSPMGDSNQPQHF
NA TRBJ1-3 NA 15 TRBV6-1 TGTGCCAGCAGTGAGTTCGACATCCCTAAGGACACCATATATTTT CASSEFDIPKDTIYF
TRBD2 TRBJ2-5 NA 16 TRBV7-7 TGTGCCAGCAGCTTAGGAGGACTAGCGGGGTTCGAGACCCAGTACTTC CASSLGGLAGFETQYF
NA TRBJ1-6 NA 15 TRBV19 TGTGCCAGTAGTATAGATCCGAGTGTTAATTCACCCCTCCACTTT CASSIDPSVNSPLHF
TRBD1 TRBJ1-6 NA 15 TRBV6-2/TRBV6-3 TGTGCCAGCAGTAAACTCCGGGACAGAAGATCACCCCTCCACTTT CASSKLRDRRSPLHF
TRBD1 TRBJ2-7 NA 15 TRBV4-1 TGCGCCAGCAGCCACCTAACGACAGGGGCTTACGAGCAGTACTTC CASSHLTTGAYEQYF
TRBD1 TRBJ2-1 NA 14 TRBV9 TGTGCCAGCAGCGTAGGGGTGACAGGGGATGAGCAGTTCTTC CASSVGVTGDEQFF
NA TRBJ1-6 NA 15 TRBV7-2 TGTGCCAGCAGCCAAGGACAGTTGAATAATTCACCCCTCCACTTT CASSQGQLNNSPLHF
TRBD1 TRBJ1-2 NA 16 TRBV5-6 TGTGCCAGCAGCTTGGCCTCGACAGGGTCAGACTATGGCTACACCTTC CASSLASTGSDYGYTF
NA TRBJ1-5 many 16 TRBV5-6 TGTGCCAGCAGCTTGGGAGGAATTTTTAGCAATCAGCCCCAGCATTTT CASSLGGIFSNQPQHF
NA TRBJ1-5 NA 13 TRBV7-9 TGTGCCAGCAGCTTAGGAGAGAATCAGCCCCAGCATTTT CASSLGENQPQHF